This is a list of T cell receptor beta chains from one sample in a study of shared clonotypes between healthy human individuals. Some clones are missing from TCRdb's copy, which holds only in-frame ones; the method was immunoSEQ multiplex PCR. The sample lists fewer than 3 million clones, under 95% occurring once. Sequenced sample: naive CD4+ T cells from PBMCs. These receptors all come from a young man in good health. Some clones in this sample may be carry-over from other donors' samples. CDR3s include the opening cysteine and the closing phenylalanine or tryptophan. Fields, in order: V gene, clone size, CDR3 protein. Expanded clones get a size class; other rows say once, few or many, or leave the size out.

V: TRBV28
size: .
CDR3: CASTPVRHQPQHF

V: TRBV7-2
size: .
CDR3: CASSLVFGMSSYEQYF

V: TRBV5-4
size: few
CDR3: CASSWGQSNEAFF

V: TRBV28
size: .
CDR3: CASSSLYGYTF

V: TRBV9
size: .
CDR3: CASSEGPNTEAFF

V: TRBV27
size: .
CDR3: CASRGQWDTEAFF

V: TRBV18
size: .
CDR3: CASSTLSGTGANQPQHF

V: TRBV6-1
size: once
CDR3: CASSVMGTGNYQPQHF

V: TRBV28
size: few
CDR3: CASTLNTEAFF

V: TRBV30
size: .
CDR3: CAWSVQGAREKTQYF

V: TRBV18
size: .
CDR3: CASSPMRGTEQYF

V: TRBV28
size: once
CDR3: CASPPAGVLGEQFF

V: TRBV27
size: .
CDR3: CASAAALAGGYNEQFF

V: TRBV7-3
size: .
CDR3: CASSSAPTSTGELFF

V: TRBV21-1
size: .
CDR3: CASSKPGPNQARAKNIQYF

V: TRBV11-2
size: .
CDR3: CASSLPGGAEAFF

V: TRBV5-3
size: .
CDR3: CARSVYEQYF

V: TRBV28
size: .
CDR3: CAVARAPGETQYF

V: TRBV7-6
size: .
CDR3: CASSSGLAGGPDTQYF

V: TRBV28
size: .
CDR3: CASSLTDSNQPQHF

V: TRBV4-1
size: .
CDR3: CASSQDPQGANEKLFF

V: TRBV28
size: .
CDR3: CASSPPGKGMGTDTQYF

V: TRBV18
size: .
CDR3: CASSAGLAVKETQYF

V: TRBV6-1
size: .
CDR3: CAVEWRRRGETQYF

V: TRBV7-9
size: .
CDR3: CASSIAGGEQYF

V: TRBV5-1
size: .
CDR3: CASSQNAVGEIAKNIQYF

V: TRBV7-3
size: .
CDR3: CASSTAGEVSYEQYF

V: TRBV18
size: .
CDR3: CASSPGLLLTTDTQYF